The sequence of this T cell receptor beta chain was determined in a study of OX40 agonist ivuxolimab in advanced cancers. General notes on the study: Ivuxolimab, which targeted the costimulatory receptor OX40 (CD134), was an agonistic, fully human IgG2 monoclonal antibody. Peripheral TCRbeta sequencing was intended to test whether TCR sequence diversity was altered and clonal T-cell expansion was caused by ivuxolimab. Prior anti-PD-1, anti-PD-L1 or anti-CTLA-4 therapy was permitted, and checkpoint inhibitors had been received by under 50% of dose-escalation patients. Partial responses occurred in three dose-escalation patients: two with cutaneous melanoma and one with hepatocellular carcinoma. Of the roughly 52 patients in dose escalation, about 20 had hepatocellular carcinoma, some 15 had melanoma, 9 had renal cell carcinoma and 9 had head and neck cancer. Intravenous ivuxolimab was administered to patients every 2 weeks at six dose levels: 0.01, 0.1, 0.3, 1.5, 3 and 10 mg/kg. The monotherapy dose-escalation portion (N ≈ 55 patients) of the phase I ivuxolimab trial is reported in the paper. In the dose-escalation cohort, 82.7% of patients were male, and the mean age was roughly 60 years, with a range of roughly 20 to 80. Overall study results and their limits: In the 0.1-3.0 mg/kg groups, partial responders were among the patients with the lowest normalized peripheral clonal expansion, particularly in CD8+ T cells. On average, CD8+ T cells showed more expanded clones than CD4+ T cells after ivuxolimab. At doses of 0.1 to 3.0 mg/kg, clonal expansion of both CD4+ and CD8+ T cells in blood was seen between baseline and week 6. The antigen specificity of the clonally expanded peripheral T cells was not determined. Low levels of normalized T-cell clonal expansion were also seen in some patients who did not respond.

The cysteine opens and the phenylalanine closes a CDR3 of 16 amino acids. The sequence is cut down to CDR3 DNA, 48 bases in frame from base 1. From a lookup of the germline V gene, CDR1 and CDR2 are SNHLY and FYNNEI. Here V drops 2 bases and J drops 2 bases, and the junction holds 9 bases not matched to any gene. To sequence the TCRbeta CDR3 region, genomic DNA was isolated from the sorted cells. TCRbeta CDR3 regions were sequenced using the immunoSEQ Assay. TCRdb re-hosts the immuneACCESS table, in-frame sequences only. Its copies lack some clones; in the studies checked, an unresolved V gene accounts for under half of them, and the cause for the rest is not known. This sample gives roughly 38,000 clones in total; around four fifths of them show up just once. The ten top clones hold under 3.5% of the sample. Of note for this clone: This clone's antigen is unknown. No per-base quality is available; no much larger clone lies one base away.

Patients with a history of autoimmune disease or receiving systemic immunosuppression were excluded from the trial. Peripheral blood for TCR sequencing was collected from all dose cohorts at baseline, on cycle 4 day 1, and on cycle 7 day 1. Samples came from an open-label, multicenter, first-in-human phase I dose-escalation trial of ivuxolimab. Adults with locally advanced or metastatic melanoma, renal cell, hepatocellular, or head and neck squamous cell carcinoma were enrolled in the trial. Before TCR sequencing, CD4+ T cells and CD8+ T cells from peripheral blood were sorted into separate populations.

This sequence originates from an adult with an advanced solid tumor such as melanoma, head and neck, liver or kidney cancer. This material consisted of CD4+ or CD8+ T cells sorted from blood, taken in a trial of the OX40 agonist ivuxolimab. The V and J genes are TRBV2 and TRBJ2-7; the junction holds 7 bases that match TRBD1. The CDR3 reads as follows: CASSEPRDRWTYEQYF. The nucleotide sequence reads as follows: TGTGCCAGCAGTGAACCCCGGGACAGATGGACCTACGAGCAGTACTTC.